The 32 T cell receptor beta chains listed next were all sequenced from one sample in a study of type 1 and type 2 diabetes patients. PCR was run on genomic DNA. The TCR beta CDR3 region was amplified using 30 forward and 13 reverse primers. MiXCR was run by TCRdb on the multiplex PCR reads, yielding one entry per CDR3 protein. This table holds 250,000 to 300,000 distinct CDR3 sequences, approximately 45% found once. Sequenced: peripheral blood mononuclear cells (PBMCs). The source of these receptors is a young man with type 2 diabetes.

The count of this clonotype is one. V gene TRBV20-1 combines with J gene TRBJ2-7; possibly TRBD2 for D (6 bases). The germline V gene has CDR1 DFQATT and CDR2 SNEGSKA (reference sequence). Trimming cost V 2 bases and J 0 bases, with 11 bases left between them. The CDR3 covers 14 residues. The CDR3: CSARQAGFSYEQYF. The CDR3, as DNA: TGCAGTGCTAGACAGGCGGGGTTCTCCTACGAGCAGTACTTC.

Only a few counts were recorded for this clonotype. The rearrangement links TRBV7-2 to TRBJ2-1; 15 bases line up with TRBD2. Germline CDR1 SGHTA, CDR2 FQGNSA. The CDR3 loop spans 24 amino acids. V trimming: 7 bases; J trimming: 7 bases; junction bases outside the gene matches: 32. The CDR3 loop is CASNPGGLAGGRTSYNGFSNEQFF. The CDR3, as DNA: TGTGCCAGCAACCCAGGCGGACTAGCGGGGGGGCGTACCTCATACAATGGGTTTAGTAATGAGCAGTTCTTC.

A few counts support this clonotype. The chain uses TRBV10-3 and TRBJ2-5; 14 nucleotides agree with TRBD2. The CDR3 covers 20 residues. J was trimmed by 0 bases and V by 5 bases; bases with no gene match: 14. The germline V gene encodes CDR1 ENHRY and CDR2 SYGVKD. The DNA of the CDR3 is TGTGCCATCAGTAAACGACTAGCGGGAGGGTTAGGGAAGGACCAAGAGACCCAGTACTTC. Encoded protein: CAISKRLAGGLGKDQETQYF.

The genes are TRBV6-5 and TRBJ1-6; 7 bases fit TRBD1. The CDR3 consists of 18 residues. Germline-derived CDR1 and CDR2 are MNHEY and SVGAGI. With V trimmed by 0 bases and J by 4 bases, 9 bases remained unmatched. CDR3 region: CASSYSKGTAYYNSPLHF. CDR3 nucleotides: TGTGCCAGCAGTTACTCCAAGGGGACAGCCTATTATAATTCACCCCTCCACTTT.

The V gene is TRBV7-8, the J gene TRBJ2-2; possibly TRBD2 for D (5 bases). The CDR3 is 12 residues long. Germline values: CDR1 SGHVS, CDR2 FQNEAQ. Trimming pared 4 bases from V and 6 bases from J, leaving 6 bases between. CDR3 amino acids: CASSWGAGELFF. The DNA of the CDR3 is TGTGCCAGCAGCTGGGGAGCCGGGGAGCTGTTTTTT.

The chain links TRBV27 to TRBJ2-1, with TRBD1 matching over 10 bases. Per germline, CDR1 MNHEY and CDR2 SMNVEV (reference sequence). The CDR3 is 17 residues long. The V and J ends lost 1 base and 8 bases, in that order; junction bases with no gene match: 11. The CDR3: CASSLLVGQGFSDEQFF. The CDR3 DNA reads TGTGCCAGCAGTTTATTAGTGGGACAGGGGTTTAGCGATGAGCAGTTCTTC.

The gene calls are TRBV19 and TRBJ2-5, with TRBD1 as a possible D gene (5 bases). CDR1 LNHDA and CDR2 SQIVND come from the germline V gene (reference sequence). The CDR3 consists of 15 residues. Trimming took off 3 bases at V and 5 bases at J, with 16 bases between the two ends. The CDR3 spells CASSIAGNGIETQYF. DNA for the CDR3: TGTGCCAGTAGTATCGCAGGGAACGGTATCGAGACCCAGTACTTC.

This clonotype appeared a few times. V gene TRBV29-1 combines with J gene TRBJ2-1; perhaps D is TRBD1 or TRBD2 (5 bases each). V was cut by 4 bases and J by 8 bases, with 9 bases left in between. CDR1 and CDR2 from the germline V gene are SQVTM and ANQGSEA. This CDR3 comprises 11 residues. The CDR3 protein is CSVGLGDEQFF. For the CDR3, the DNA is TGCAGCGTTGGGTTGGGGGATGAGCAGTTCTTC.

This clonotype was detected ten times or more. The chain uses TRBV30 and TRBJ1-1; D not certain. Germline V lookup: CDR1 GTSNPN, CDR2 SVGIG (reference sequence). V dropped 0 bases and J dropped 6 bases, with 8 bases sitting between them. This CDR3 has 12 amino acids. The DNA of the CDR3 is TGTGCCTGGAGTGTACAAACCGCTGAAGCTTTCTTT. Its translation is CAWSVQTAEAFF.

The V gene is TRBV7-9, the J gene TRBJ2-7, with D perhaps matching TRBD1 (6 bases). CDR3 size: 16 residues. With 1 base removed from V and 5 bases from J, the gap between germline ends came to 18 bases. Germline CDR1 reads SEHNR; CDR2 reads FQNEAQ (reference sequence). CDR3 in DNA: TGTGCCAGCAGCTTAGGGGATCGGGTCAGGGGCGACGAGCAGTACTTC. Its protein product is CASSLGDRVRGDEQYF.

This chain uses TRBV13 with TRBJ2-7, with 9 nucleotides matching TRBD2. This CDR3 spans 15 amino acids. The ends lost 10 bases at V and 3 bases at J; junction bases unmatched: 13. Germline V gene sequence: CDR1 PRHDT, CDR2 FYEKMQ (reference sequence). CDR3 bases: TGTGCCACCAGTGATGGAGGGACTAGCCTCTACGAGCAGTACTTC. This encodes CATSDGGTSLYEQYF.

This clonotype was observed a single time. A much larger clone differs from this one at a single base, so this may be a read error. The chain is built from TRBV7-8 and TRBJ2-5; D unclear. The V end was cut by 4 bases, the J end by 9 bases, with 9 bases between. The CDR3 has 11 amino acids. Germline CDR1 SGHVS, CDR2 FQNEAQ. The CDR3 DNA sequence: TGTGCCAGCAGCTCAAATAAAGCCCAGTACTTC. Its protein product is CASSSNKAQYF.

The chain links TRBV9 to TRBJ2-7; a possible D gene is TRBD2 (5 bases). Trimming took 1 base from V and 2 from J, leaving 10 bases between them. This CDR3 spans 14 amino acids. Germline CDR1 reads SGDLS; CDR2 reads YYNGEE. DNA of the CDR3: TGTGCCAGCAGCGTATCTAGCTTCCCCTACGAGCAGTACTTC. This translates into CASSVSSFPYEQYF.

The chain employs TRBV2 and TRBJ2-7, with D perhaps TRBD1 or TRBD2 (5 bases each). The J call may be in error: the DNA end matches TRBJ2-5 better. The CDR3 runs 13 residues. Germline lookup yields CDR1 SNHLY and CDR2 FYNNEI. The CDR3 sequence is CASLLGEGETQYF. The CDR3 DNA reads TGTGCCAGCCTGCTCGGAGAGGGGGAGACCCAGTACTTC.

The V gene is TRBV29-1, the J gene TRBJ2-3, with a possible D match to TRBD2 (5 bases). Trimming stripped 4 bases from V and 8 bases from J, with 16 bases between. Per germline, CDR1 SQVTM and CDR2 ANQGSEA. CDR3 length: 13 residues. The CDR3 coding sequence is TGCAGCGTTGTGACCTCCGGTGGAGGTACGCAGTATTTT. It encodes CSVVTSGGGTQYF.

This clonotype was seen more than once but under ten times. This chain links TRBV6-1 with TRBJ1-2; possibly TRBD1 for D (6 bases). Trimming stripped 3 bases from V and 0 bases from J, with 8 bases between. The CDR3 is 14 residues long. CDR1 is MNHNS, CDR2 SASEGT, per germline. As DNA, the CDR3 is TGTGCCAGCAGTGAGGACAGCTCTAACTATGGCTACACCTTC. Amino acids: CASSEDSSNYGYTF.

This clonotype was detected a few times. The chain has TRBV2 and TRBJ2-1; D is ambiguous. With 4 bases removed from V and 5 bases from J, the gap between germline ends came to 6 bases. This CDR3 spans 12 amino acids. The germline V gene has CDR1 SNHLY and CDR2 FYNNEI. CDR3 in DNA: TGTGCCAGCAGTGGGGTGGACAATGAGCAGTTCTTC. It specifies CASSGVDNEQFF.

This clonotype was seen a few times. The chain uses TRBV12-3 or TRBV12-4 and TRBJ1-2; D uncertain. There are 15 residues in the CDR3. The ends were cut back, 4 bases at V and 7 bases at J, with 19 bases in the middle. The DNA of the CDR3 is TGTGCCAGCAGTTCCCCCTTGACTGCCATTGGTGGCTACACCTTC. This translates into CASSSPLTAIGGYTF.

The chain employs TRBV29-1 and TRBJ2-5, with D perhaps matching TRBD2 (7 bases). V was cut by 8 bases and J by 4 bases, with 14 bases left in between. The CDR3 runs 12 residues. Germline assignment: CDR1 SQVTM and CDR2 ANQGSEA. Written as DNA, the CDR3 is TGCAGCTCGGAGGGGGGGGGAGAGACCCAGTACTTC. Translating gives CSSEGGGETQYF.

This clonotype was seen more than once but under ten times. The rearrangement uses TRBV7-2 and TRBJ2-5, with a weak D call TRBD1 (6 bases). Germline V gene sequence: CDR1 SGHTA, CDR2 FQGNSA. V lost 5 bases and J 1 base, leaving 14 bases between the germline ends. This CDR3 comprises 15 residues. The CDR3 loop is CASSRTGQFQETQYF. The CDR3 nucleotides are TGTGCCAGCAGCAGAACCGGACAGTTCCAAGAGACCCAGTACTTC.

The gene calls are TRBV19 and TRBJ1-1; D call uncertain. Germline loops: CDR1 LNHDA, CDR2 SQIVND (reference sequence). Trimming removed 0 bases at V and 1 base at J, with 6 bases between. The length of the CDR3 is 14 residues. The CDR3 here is CASSIEGSNTEAFF. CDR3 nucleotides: TGTGCCAGTAGTATAGAGGGGTCGAACACTGAAGCTTTCTTT.

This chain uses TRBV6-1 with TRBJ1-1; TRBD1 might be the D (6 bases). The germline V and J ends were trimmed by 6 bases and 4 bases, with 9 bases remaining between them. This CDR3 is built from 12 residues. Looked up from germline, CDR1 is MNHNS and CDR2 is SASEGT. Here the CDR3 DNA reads TGTGCCAGCAGGAGGGGGGGCACTGAAGCTTTCTTT. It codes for CASRRGGTEAFF.

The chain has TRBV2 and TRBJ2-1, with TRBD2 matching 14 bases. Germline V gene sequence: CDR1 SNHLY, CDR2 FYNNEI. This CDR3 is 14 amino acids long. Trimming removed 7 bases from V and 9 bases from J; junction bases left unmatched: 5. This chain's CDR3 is CASITGLAGGEQFF. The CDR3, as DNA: TGTGCCAGCATCACAGGACTAGCGGGAGGTGAGCAGTTCTTC.

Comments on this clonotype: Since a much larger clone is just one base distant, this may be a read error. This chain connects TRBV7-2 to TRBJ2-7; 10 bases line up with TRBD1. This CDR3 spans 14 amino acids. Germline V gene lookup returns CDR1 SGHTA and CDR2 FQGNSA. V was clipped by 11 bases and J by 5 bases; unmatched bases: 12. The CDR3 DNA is TGTGCCTGTAAGATTGGGACAGGGGTTAACGAGCAGTACTTC. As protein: CACKIGTGVNEQYF.

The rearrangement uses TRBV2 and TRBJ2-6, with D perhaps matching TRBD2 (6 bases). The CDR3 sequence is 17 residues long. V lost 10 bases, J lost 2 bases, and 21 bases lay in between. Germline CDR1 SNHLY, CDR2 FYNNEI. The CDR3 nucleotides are TGTGCCACCAGCAGAGAACGAGGAGGGGCTGGGGCCAACGTCCTGACTTTC. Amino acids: CATSRERGGAGANVLTF.

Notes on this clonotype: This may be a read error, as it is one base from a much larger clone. The CDR3 loop reads CASGEPSGPRHEQYF. DNA for the CDR3: TGTGCCAGCGGTGAACCTAGCGGTCCACGGCACGAGCAGTACTTC. The gene calls are TRBV25-1 and TRBJ2-7; 7 bases fit TRBD2. This CDR3 has 15 amino acids. The germline gives CDR1 MGHDK, CDR2 SYGVNS.

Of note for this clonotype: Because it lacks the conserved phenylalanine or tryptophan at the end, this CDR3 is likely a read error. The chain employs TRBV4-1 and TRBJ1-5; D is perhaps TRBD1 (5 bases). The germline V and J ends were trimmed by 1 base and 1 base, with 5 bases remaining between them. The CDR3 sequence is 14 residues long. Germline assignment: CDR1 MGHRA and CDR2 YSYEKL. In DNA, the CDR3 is TGCGCCAGCAGCCAAGGACAGAGCAATCAGCCCCAGCATCTT. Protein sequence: CASSQGQSNQPQHL.

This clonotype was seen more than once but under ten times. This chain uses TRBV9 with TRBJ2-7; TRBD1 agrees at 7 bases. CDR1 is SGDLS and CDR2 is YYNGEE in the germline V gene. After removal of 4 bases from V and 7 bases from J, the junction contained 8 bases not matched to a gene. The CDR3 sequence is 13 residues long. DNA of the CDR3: TGTGCCAGCAGCTTAGGACAGGCTAGTGAGCAGTACTTC. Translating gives CASSLGQASEQYF.

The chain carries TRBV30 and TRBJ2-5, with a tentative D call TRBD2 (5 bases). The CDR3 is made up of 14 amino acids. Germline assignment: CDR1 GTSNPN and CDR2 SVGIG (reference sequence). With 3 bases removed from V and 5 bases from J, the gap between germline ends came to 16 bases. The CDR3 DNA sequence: TGTGCCTGGAGGAAAACTAGTCGCGAGGAGACCCAGTACTTC. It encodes CAWRKTSREETQYF. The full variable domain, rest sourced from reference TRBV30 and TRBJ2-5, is SQTIHQWPATLVQPVGSPLSLECTVEGTSNPNLYWYRQAAGRGLQLLFYSVGIGQISSEVPQNLSASRPQDRQFILSSKKLLLSDSGFYLCAWRKTSREETQYFGPGTRLLVL.

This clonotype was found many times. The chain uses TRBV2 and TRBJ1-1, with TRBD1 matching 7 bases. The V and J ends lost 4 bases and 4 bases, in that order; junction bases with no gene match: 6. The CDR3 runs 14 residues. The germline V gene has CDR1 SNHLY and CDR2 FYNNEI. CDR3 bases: TGTGCCAGCAGTGGACAGGGCTTCGGCACTGAAGCTTTCTTT. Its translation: CASSGQGFGTEAFF.

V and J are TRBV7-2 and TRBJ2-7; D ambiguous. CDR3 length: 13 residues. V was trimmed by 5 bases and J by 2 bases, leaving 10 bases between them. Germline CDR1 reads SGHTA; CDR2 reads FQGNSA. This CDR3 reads CASSPDPTYEQYF. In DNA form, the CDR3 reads TGTGCCAGCAGCCCCGACCCTACCTACGAGCAGTACTTC.

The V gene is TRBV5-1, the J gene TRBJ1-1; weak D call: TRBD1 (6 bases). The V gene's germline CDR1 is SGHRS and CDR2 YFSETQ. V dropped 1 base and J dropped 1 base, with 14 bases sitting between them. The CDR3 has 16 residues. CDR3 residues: CASSLLRTGRNTEAFF. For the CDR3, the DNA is TGCGCCAGCAGCTTGCTCAGAACAGGGCGGAACACTGAAGCTTTCTTT.